This T cell receptor beta chain is drawn from a study of response to subunit inactivated influenza vaccine. Study-wide results and limits: Each seasonal flu vaccination may recruit only limited new T cells, authors suggested.

In regard to this clonotype: Antigen unknown.

This CDR3 region has 14 residues. Germline CDR1 reads SEHNR; CDR2 reads FQNEAQ (reference sequence). V gave up 1 base and J gave up 6 bases, with 10 bases separating them. One entry per CDR3 protein results from TCRdb running MiXCR on the RT-PCR reads. The sample carries more than 400,000 distinct CDR3 sequences, about a tenth recorded once. J is TRBJ2-1 and V is TRBV7-9; tentative D call: TRBD2 (5 bases). The receptor was derived from a man in his forties or fifties who received an inactivated influenza vaccine. The sample consisted of PBMCs from blood, taken 35 to 45 days after vaccination. The DNA of the CDR3 is TGTGCCAGCAGCTTAGTCAATAGCGTCAATGAGCAGTTCTTC. Translating it yields CASSLVNSVNEQFF.